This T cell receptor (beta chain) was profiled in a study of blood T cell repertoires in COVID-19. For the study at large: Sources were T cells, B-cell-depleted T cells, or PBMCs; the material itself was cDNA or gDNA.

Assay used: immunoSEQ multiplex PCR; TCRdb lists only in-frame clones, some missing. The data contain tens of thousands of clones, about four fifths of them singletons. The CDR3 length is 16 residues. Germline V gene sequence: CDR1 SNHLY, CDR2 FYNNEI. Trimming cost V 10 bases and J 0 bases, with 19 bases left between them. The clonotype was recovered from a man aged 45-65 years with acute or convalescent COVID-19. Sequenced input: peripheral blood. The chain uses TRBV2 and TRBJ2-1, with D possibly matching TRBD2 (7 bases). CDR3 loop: CATIFRGASSYNEQFF. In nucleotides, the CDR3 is TGTGCCACCATCTTTCGGGGGGCTAGCTCCTACAATGAGCAGTTCTTC.